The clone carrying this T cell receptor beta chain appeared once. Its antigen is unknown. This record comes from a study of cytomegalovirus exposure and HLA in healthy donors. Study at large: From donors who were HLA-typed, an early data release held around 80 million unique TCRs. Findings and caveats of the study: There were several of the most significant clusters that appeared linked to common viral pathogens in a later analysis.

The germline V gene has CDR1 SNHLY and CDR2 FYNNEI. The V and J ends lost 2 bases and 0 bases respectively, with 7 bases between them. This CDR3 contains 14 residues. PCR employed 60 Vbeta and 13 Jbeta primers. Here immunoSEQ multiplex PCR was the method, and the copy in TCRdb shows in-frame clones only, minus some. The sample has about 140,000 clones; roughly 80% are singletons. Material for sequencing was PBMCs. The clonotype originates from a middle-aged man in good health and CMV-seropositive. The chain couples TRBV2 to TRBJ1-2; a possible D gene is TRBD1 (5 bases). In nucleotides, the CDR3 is TGTGCCAGCAGTGAACAGGGCGCTAACTATGGCTACACCTTC. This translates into CASSEQGANYGYTF.